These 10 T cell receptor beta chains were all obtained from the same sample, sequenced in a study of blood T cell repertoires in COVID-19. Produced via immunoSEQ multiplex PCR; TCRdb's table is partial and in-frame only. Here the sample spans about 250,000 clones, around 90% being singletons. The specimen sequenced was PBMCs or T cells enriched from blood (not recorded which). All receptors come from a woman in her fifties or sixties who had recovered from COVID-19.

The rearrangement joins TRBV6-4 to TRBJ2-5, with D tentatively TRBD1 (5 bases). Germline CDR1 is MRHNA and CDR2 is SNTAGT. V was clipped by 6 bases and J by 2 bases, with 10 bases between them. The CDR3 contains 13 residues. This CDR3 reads CASSRTTQETQYF. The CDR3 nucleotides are TGTGCCAGCAGCAGGACAACTCAAGAGACCCAGTACTTC.

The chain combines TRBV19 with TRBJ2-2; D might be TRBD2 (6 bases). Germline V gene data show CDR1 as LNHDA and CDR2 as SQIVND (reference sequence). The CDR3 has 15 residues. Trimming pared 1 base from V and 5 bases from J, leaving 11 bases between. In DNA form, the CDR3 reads TGTGCCAGTAGTATAGCCGGGACTTCAACCGGGGAGCTGTTTTTT. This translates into CASSIAGTSTGELFF. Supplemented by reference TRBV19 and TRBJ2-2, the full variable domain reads DGGITQSPKYLFRKEGQNVTLSCEQNLNHDAMYWYRQDPGQGLRLIYYSQIVNDFQKGDIAEGYSVSREKKESFPLTVTSAQKNPTAFYLCASSIAGTSTGELFFGEGSRLTVL.

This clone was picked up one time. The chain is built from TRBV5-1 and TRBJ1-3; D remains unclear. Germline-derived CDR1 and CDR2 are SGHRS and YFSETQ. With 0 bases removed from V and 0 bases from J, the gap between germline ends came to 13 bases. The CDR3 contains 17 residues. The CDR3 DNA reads TGCGCCAGCAGCTTGGAAGCGGGCTCCATCTCTGGAAACACCATATATTTT. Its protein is CASSLEAGSISGNTIYF.

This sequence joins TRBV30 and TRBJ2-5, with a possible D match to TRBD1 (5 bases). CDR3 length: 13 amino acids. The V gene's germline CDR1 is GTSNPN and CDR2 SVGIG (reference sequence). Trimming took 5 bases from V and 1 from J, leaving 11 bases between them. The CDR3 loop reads CAWSNRFQETQYF. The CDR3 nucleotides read TGTGCCTGGTCAAACAGGTTCCAAGAGACCCAGTACTTC. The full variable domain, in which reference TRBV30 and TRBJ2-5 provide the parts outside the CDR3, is SQTIHQWPATLVQPVGSPLSLECTVEGTSNPNLYWYRQAAGRGLQLLFYSVGIGQISSEVPQNLSASRPQDRQFILSSKKLLLSDSGFYLCAWSNRFQETQYFGPGTRLLVL.

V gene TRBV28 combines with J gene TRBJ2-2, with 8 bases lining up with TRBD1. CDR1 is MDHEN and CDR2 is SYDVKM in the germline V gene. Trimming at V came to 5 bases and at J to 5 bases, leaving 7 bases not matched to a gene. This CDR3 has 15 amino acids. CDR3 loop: CASSPGGSGTGELFF. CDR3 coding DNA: TGTGCCAGCAGTCCAGGGGGCAGTGGAACCGGGGAGCTGTTTTTT.

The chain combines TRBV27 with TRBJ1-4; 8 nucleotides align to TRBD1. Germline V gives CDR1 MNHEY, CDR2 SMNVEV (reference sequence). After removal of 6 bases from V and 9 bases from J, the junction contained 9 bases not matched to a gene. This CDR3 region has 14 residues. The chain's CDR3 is CASSPTGVQKKLFF. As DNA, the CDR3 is TGTGCCAGCAGCCCGACAGGGGTGCAAAAAAAACTGTTTTTT. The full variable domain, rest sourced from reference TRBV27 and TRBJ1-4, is EAQVTQNPRYLITVTGKKLTVTCSQNMNHEYMSWYRQDPGLGLRQIYYSMNVEVTDKGDVPEGYKVSRKEKRNFPLILESPSPNQTSLYFCASSPTGVQKKLFFGSGTQLSVL.

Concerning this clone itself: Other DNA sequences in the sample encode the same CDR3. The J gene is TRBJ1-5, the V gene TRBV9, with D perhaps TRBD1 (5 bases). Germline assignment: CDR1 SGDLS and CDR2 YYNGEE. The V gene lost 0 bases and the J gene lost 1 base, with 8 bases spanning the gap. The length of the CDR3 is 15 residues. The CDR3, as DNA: TGTGCCAGCAGCGTAGGGGAGGGGAGCAATCAGCCCCAGCATTTT. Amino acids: CASSVGEGSNQPQHF.

CDR3 bases: TGTGCCATCAGTGCGGGGGGTAATAGGGAGACCCAGTACTTC. Protein: CAISAGGNRETQYF. The V and J genes are TRBV10-3 and TRBJ2-5; 7 nucleotides agree with TRBD2. This CDR3 spans 14 amino acids. Germline trimming cut 4 bases from V and 5 bases from J; bases unmatched to any gene: 7. Germline CDR1 is ENHRY and CDR2 is SYGVKD.

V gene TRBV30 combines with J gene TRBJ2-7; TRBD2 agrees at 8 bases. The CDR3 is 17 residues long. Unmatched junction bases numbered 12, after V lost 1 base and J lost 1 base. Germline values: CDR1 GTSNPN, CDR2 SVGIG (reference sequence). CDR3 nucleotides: TGTGCCTGGAGTGGCCTTATCGGGGGGGCCCGGTCCTACGAGCAGTACTTC. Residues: CAWSGLIGGARSYEQYF.

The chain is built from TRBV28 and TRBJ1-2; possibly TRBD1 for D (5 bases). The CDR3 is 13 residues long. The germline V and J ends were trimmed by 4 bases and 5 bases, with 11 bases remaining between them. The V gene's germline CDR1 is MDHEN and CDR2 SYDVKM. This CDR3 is CASSSYRRYGYTF. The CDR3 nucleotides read TGTGCCAGCAGTTCATACAGGAGATATGGCTACACCTTC.